The entry below describes one TCR beta chain. As yet, its antigen is unknown. The sample originates from a study of cytomegalovirus exposure and HLA in healthy donors. Study conclusions and caveats: Some V segments could not be told apart, so they were left out, TRBV6-2 and TRBV6-3 among them.

The CDR3 is made up of 18 amino acids. Germline-derived CDR1 and CDR2 are MNHEY and SMNVEV (reference sequence). V dropped 5 bases and J dropped 6 bases, with 27 bases sitting between them. Primers included in the PCR were 60 Vbeta and 13 Jbeta primers. The data were produced by immunoSEQ multiplex PCR, yet TCRdb's version contains in-frame clones alone and is incomplete. The sample has more than 110,000 clones; over 70% are singletons. V gene TRBV27 combines with J gene TRBJ2-3, with a possible D match to TRBD1 (5 bases). Sample: PBMCs. The clonotype was recovered from a man aged 30-40 years in good health and CMV-seronegative. CDR3 protein: CASSTMNPTEIGIDTQYF. The CDR3 bases are TGTGCCAGCAGTACAATGAACCCGACAGAAATCGGCATCGATACGCAGTATTTT.